The 10 T cell receptor beta chains in this list originate from one sample, sequenced in a study of beta chain features in type 1 diabetes. What was sequenced were expressed TCRB transcripts, since all of the isolated RNA had been reverse transcribed. Only in-frame clones appear in the TCRdb table, and some are missing; sequencing was by immunoSEQ multiplex PCR. The sample lists under 300,000 clones, 7% to 9% occurring once. Sequencing was done on a sample of central memory CD4+ T cells from blood. The receptors were gathered from a woman aged 18 to 35 in good health.

The V call is TRBV7-2, the J call TRBJ2-1; perhaps TRBD2 as D (5 bases). Trimming removed 6 bases from V and 0 bases from J, with 15 bases in between. This CDR3 has 16 residues. The germline gives CDR1 SGHTA, CDR2 FQGNSA. CDR3 region: CASSLGFGNSYNEQFF. The CDR3 DNA is TGTGCCAGCAGTCTAGGGTTCGGGAACTCCTACAATGAGCAGTTCTTC.

This clone was seen a few times. The chain is built from TRBV14 and TRBJ2-5, with D tentatively TRBD2 (5 bases). V was trimmed by 5 bases and J by 3 bases, leaving 10 bases between them. In germline, CDR1 is SGHDN, CDR2 FVKESK. CDR3 length equals 13 residues. The CDR3 nucleotides read TGTGCCAGCAGCGGTACTAGGGAAGAGACCCAGTACTTC. Its translation: CASSGTREETQYF.

The chain uses TRBV7-2 and TRBJ1-3, with unresolved D. The V end lost 0 bases, the J end lost 0 bases, and 12 bases lay between the germline ends. This CDR3 spans 17 amino acids. Germline V gives CDR1 SGHTA, CDR2 FQGNSA. CDR3 sequence: CASSLAARVYSGNTIYF. In nucleotides, the CDR3 is TGTGCCAGCAGCTTAGCGGCGAGGGTTTACTCTGGAAACACCATATATTTT.

The sample holds a few counts of this clone. This chain connects TRBV6-5 to TRBJ2-7, with 12 bases matching TRBD2. V lost 5 bases, J lost 7 bases, and 6 bases stayed unmatched. This CDR3 is 14 amino acids long. Germline-derived CDR1 and CDR2 are MNHEY and SVGAGI. The DNA for the CDR3 is TGTGCCAGCAGTGGACTAGCGGGAAGTGAAGAGCAGTACTTC. Translated, it gives CASSGLAGSEEQYF.

This clone was counted a few times. V and J are TRBV5-6 and TRBJ2-7, with 7 nucleotides matching TRBD1. This CDR3 has 14 residues. Germline CDR1 SGHDT, CDR2 YYEEEE. The junction had 9 bases not matched to a gene; V was cut back by 4 bases and J by 5 bases. The CDR3 is CASSGTGQFHEQYF. The DNA for the CDR3 is TGTGCCAGCAGCGGTACGGGACAGTTTCACGAGCAGTACTTC.

This clone was detected only a few times. This chain uses TRBV7-6 with TRBJ1-3, with D unresolved. The CDR3 spans 17 residues. V was clipped by 5 bases and J by 0 bases, with 17 bases between them. Germline values: CDR1 SGHVS, CDR2 FNYEAQ. The CDR3 spells CASSTITGSFSGNTIYF. Written as DNA, the CDR3 is TGTGCCAGCAGCACAATAACGGGGAGTTTCTCTGGAAACACCATATATTTT.

This clone was counted between two and nine times. J is TRBJ2-3 and V is TRBV4-1; 7 nucleotides match TRBD2. The V gene end was trimmed by 0 bases and the J gene end by 1 base; junction bases not matched to a gene: 7. The CDR3 extends over 17 amino acids. Germline CDR1 and CDR2: MGHRA and YSYEKL. The DNA for the CDR3 is TGCGCCAGCAGCCAAGATAAAAACCTAGCGGGCACAGATACGCAGTATTTT. Translating gives CASSQDKNLAGTDTQYF.

In this sample, this clone turned up a few times. The V and J genes are TRBV13 and TRBJ2-1, with TRBD1 matching over 7 bases. CDR1 is PRHDT and CDR2 is FYEKMQ in the germline V gene (reference sequence). The junction had 8 bases not matched to a gene; V was cut back by 4 bases and J by 5 bases. There are 15 residues in the CDR3. CDR3 sequence reads: CASSSTRGPDNEQFF. CDR3 in DNA: TGTGCCAGCAGCTCAACAAGGGGGCCTGACAATGAGCAGTTCTTC.

This clone has a count of ten or more. The CDR3 reads CASTNRGPSYEQYV. The CDR3 coding sequence is TGTGCCAGCACCAACAGGGGGCCCTCCTACGAGCAGTACGTC. The chain employs TRBV28 and TRBJ2-7; TRBD1 agrees at 9 bases. After removal of 7 bases from V and 0 bases from J, the junction contained 4 bases not matched to a gene. CDR3 length: 14 residues. From germline, CDR1 is MDHEN and CDR2 SYDVKM.

The chain couples TRBV25-1 to TRBJ2-1, with TRBD1 identical over 7 bases. The CDR3 spans 16 residues. J gave up 0 bases and V 4 bases, and 6 bases lay outside the gene matches. Germline V gene lookup returns CDR1 MGHDK and CDR2 SYGVNS. CDR3 sequence: CASSGWDSSSYNEQFF. The CDR3, as DNA: TGTGCCAGCAGTGGATGGGACAGTAGCTCCTACAATGAGCAGTTCTTC.